Below, 9 T cell receptor beta chains from the same sample are listed, as sequenced in a study of CXCR3-negative and CXCR3-positive naive CD8 T cells. Libraries of TRB cDNA were made by 5' RACE and carried UMIs. No DNA is given; TCRdb re-called the 5' RACE reads and lists each CDR3 protein once. The sample shows 100,000 to 150,000 distinct CDR3 sequences, and 0.25% to 0.35% sits with its ten largest clones. The sequencing input was naive CXCR3- CD8+ T cells from blood. The subset denotes: CD45RO-CCR7+CD27+CD95- naive CD8+ T cells lacking CXCR3 (TNR3-). The receptors were gathered from a human donor in good health. Some clones in this sample may be carry-over from other donors' samples.

The chain is built from TRBV15 and TRBJ2-7; TCRdb lists TRBD1, though no DNA is available to test this call. CDR1 is LNHNV and CDR2 is YYDKDF in the germline V gene (reference sequence). This CDR3 has 17 amino acids. The CDR3 sequence is CATSGVPSTEFSYEQYF. Full variable domain (remainder filled in from reference TRBV15 and TRBJ2-7): DAMVIQNPRYQVTQFGKPVTLSCSQTLNHNVMYWYQQKSSQAPKLLFHYYDKDFNNEADTPDNFQSRRPNTSFCFLDIRSPGLGDTAMYLCATSGVPSTEFSYEQYFGPGTRLTVT.

This chain connects TRBV7-6 to TRBJ2-7; the D call from TCRdb, TRBD1, cannot be confirmed without DNA. The CDR3 is 14 amino acids. The V gene's germline CDR1 is SGHVS and CDR2 FNYEAQ. CDR3: CASSSFVGGLEQYF.

CDR3 region: CASKRGVNSYEQYF. This sequence joins TRBV28 and TRBJ2-7; the TCRdb call, TRBD1, lacks DNA for checking. The CDR3 covers 14 residues. Germline assignment: CDR1 MDHEN and CDR2 SYDVKM.

The V and J genes are TRBV15 and TRBJ2-7; TCRdb picks TRBD1, but there is no DNA to check that call. The CDR3 sequence is 12 residues long. Germline CDR1 reads LNHNV; CDR2 reads YYDKDF (reference sequence). The chain's CDR3 is CATRDSSYEQYF.

The rearrangement uses TRBV28 and TRBJ2-1; the TRBD2 assignment by TCRdb is unverifiable without DNA. The CDR3 runs 13 residues. CDR1 MDHEN and CDR2 SYDVKM come from the germline V gene. CDR3 loop: CASSLRRDNEQFF.

The chain uses TRBV12-3 or TRBV12-4 and TRBJ2-5; absent DNA, TCRdb's TRBD1 call cannot be checked. There are 16 residues in the CDR3. CDR3 amino acids: CASSQRGRGLQETQYF.

The chain is built from TRBV11-2 and TRBJ2-3. From germline, CDR1 is SGHAT and CDR2 FQNNGV. The CDR3 loop spans 16 amino acids. CDR3 in amino acids: CASSTQGASDTDTQYF.

This chain joins TRBV7-9 and TRBJ2-1; TCRdb returns TRBD1, unconfirmable since there is no DNA. Germline V gene sequence: CDR1 SEHNR, CDR2 FQNEAQ (reference sequence). The CDR3 extends over 16 amino acids. The CDR3 is CASSSLPGQGANEQFF.

This chain links TRBV29-1 with TRBJ1-1; as DNA is missing, the TRBD1 call by TCRdb cannot be tested. This CDR3 comprises 12 residues. Germline V CDR1 and CDR2: SQVTM, ANQGSEA. The CDR3 reads CSVAGPGTEAFF. Complete variable domain (other parts from reference TRBV29-1 and TRBJ1-1): SAVISQKPSRDICQRGTSLTIQCQVDSQVTMMFWYRQQPGQSLTLIATANQGSEATYESGFVIDKFPISRPNLTFSTLTVSNMSPEDSSIYLCSVAGPGTEAFFGQGTRLTVV.